This T cell receptor (beta chain) was retrieved from a study of CD8+CD57+ T cells in acquired aplastic anemia. The TCR beta profiling, which covered VDJ combination and CDR3 sequence, was carried out using genomic DNA as the template. TCRdb independently ran MiXCR on the reads; one entry per CDR3 protein. The table shows around 430,000 distinct CDR3 sequences, with around 33% occurring only once. Comments on this clonotype: The antigen is undetermined.

There are 14 residues in the CDR3. Trimming took off 6 bases at V and 3 bases at J, with 14 bases between the two ends. The germline V gene encodes CDR1 SNHLY and CDR2 FYNNEI. Patients chosen for sequencing had CD8+CD57+ cells that had expanded, as shown by flow cytometry. By the time of blood sampling, patients had still received no therapy. Overall study findings and caveats: Patients and controls shared over 25 CD8+ CDR3 sequences, which appeared highly expressed in patients and within their immunodominant clones.

Specimen: sorted CD4+, CD8+, or CD8+CD57+ T cells (not recorded which) from PBMCs. The receptor's source is a human donor with aplastic anemia. The chain is built from TRBV2 and TRBJ1-1; D is ambiguous. This CDR3 is CASSQHGWYTEAFF. In DNA form, the CDR3 reads TGTGCCAGCAGCCAACACGGGTGGTACACTGAAGCTTTCTTT.